A single sample is the source of the 8 T cell receptor beta chains below, sequenced in a study of cytomegalovirus exposure and HLA in healthy donors. TCRdb's copy holds only in-frame clones and misses some; the assay was immunoSEQ multiplex PCR. Here the sample spans 260,000 or so clones, 88% being singletons. The source material was PBMCs. Receptors were obtained from a woman under 30 in good health and CMV-seronegative.

V is TRBV6-1 and J is TRBJ1-1; 8 nucleotides agree with TRBD1. The ends lost 0 bases at V and 5 bases at J; junction bases unmatched: 8. CDR3 length equals 16 residues. Germline loops: CDR1 MNHNS, CDR2 SASEGT. CDR3 residues: CASSEAQQGVGTEAFF. Written as DNA, the CDR3 is TGTGCCAGCAGTGAAGCACAACAGGGGGTCGGGACTGAAGCTTTCTTT.

The genes are TRBV2 and TRBJ1-2; D not certain. V was cut by 6 bases and J by 8 bases, with 19 bases left in between. The CDR3 runs to 14 residues. CDR1 is SNHLY, CDR2 FYNNEI, per germline. The CDR3: CASRALVPVSGYTF. The CDR3 bases are TGTGCCAGCAGGGCCCTAGTTCCGGTCTCGGGCTACACCTTC.

This clone has only one observation. The V gene is TRBV28, the J gene TRBJ2-5, with TRBD1 matching over 8 bases. The CDR3 covers 13 residues. The germline CDR1 and CDR2 sequences are MDHEN and SYDVKM. Trimming at V came to 6 bases and at J to 2 bases, leaving 2 bases not matched to a gene. CDR3 amino acids: CASSYRGQETQYF. Here the CDR3 DNA reads TGTGCCAGCAGCTACAGGGGGCAAGAGACCCAGTACTTC.

The V gene is TRBV7-9, the J gene TRBJ1-6; no firm D call. The ends were cut back, 6 bases at V and 10 bases at J, with 10 bases in the middle. The V gene's germline CDR1 is SEHNR and CDR2 FQNEAQ (reference sequence). This CDR3 region has 12 residues. The CDR3 region is CASRRRESPLHF. In DNA, the CDR3 is TGTGCCAGCAGGAGGCGGGAATCACCCCTCCACTTT.

This chain connects TRBV2 to TRBJ2-7; 11 bases agree with TRBD1. The CDR3 has 17 amino acids. Trimming cost V 4 bases and J 4 bases; bases outside gene matches: 12. Per the germline V gene, CDR1 is SNHLY and CDR2 is FYNNEI. DNA for the CDR3: TGTGCCAGCAGTGGGACAGGGGGCAATTTAGGTGGTTACGAGCAGTACTTC. It codes for CASSGTGGNLGGYEQYF.

The table lists this clone with a few counts. The chain joins TRBV18 to TRBJ1-1; TRBD1 might be the D (5 bases). V was cut by 2 bases and J by 3 bases, with 16 bases left in between. Per the germline V gene, CDR1 is KGHSH and CDR2 is LQKENI. The CDR3 is 16 amino acids. CDR3 sequence: CASSPVTGDADTEAFF. The CDR3 nucleotides are TGTGCCAGCTCACCAGTCACAGGCGACGCGGACACTGAAGCTTTCTTT.

Only one count was recorded for this clone. This chain uses TRBV28 with TRBJ1-1; 8 bases map to TRBD1. The CDR3 has 15 amino acids. After removal of 4 bases from V and 1 base from J, the junction contained 5 bases not matched to a gene. Germline V gene lookup returns CDR1 MDHEN and CDR2 SYDVKM. CDR3 amino acids: CASSSIGTGNTEAFF. In DNA form, the CDR3 reads TGTGCCAGCAGTTCAATTGGGACAGGGAACACTGAAGCTTTCTTT.

The count of this clone is one. The chain combines TRBV15 with TRBJ2-2; D is perhaps TRBD2 (6 bases). This CDR3 has 15 amino acids. The V end lost 5 bases, the J end lost 6 bases, and 16 bases lay between the germline ends. The V gene's germline CDR1 is LNHNV and CDR2 YYDKDF (reference sequence). The CDR3: CATSPGGVAAGELFF. The CDR3 nucleotides read TGTGCCACCAGCCCTGGCGGGGTAGCGGCCGGGGAGCTGTTTTTT.